This paragraph reports one T cell receptor (beta chain). As for time point: patch test 1, 2 weeks after DPC sensitization. Treatment reported: therapeutic diphenylcyclopropenone sensitization with weekly scalp DPC. At patch-test visits, sampling came before the patch test. TCRdb reprocessed the RACE reads with MiXCR, giving one entry per CDR3 protein. The sample includes fewer than 200,000 distinct CDR3 sequences, 20% to 25% of them seen just once. The data were obtained in a study of human T cells and chemical hapten exposure. The wider study: Alopecia areata, totalis and universalis patients, mostly female, were included.

The receptor was isolated from a woman aged 50 to 60 with alopecia areata. Some clones in this sample may be carry-over from other donors' samples. The sample was whole blood, taken in connection with sensitization to the hapten diphenylcyclopropenone (DPC).

CDR3 coding DNA: TGTGCCAGCAGCTTAGCCTCGCGGGGCCAAGAGACCCAGTACTTC. Its protein product is CASSLASRGQETQYF. The gene calls are TRBV7-8 and TRBJ2-5, with a tentative D call TRBD2 (6 bases). The V gene's germline CDR1 is SGHVS and CDR2 FQNEAQ. There are 15 residues in the CDR3. V lost 0 bases, J lost 1 base, and 9 bases lay in between.